This T cell receptor (beta chain) was profiled in a study of T cell responses to AZD1222 COVID-19 vaccine. From germline, CDR1 is SGHTA and CDR2 FQGNSA. The CDR3 sequence is 13 residues long. The V gene end was trimmed by 6 bases and the J gene end by 10 bases; junction bases not matched to a gene: 10. TCRdb's table, derived via immunoSEQ multiplex PCR, lists solely in-frame clones and lacks some. The table has around 76,000 clones, about 85% seen once. This receptor was obtained from an adult in good health. This chain joins TRBV7-2 and TRBJ1-1; 8 nucleotides align to TRBD1. The source material was peripheral blood, sampled on day 0 of AZD1222 vaccination. CDR3 DNA: TGTGCCAGCAGTTTGGACAGGGAATTGCGAGCTTTCTTT. Its translation is CASSLDRELRAFF.